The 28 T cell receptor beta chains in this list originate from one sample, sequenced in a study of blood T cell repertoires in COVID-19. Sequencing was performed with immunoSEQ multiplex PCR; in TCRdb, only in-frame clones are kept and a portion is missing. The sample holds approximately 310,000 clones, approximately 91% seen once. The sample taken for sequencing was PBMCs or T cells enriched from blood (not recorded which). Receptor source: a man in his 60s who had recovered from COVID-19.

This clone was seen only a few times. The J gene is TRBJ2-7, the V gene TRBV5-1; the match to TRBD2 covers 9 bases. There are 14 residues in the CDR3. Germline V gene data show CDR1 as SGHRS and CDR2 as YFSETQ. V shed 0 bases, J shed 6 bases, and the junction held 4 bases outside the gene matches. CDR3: CASSLARGGSEQYF. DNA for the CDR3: TGCGCCAGCAGCTTGGCGCGGGGGGGCAGCGAGCAGTACTTC.

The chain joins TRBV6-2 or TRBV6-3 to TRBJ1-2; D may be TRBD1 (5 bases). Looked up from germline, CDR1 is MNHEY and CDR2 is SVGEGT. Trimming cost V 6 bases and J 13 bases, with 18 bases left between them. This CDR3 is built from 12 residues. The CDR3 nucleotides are TGTGCCAGCAGCGCGATGGGGCGGGGATCCACCTTC. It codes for CASSAMGRGSTF.

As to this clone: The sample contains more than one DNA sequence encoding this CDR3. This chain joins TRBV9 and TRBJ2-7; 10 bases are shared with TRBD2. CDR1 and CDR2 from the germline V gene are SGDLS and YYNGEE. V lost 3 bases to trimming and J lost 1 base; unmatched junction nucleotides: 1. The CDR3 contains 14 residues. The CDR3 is CASSATSGSYEQYF. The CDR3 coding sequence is TGTGCCAGCAGCGCGACTAGCGGGTCCTACGAGCAGTACTTC.

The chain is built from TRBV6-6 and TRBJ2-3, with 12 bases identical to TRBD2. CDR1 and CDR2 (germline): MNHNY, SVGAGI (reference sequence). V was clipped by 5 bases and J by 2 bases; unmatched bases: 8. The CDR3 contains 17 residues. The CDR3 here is CASSRWTSGKVTDTQYF. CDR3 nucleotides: TGTGCCAGCAGTCGATGGACTAGCGGGAAAGTCACAGATACGCAGTATTTT.

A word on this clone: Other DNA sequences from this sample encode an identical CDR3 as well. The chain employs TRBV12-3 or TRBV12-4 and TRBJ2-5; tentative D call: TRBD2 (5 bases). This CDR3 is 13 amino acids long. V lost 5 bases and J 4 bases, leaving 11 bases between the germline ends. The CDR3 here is CASSLRAGETQYF. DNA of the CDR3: TGTGCCAGCAGTCTGAGGGCGGGAGAGACCCAGTACTTC.

The chain's CDR3 is CASSQDSSGRVYEQYF. The DNA for the CDR3 is TGTGCCAGCAGCCAAGATTCTAGCGGGAGGGTGTACGAGCAGTACTTC. J is TRBJ2-7 and V is TRBV4-2; TRBD2 agrees at 12 bases. The CDR3 runs 16 residues. Germline CDR1 is LGHNA and CDR2 is YNFKEQ. The V segment lost 0 bases and the J segment 4 bases; nucleotides outside the gene matches: 4.

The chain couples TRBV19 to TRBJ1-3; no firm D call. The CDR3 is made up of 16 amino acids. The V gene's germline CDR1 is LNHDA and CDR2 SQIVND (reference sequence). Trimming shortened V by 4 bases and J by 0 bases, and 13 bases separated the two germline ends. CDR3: CASSKRVAPSGNTIYF. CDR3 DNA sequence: TGTGCCAGTAGTAAGCGGGTCGCCCCCTCTGGAAACACCATATATTTT.

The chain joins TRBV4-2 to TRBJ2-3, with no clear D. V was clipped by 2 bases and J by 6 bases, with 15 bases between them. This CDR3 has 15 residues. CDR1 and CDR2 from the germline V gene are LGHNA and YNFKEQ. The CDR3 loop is CASSQTQIRSDTQYF. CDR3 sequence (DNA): TGTGCCAGCAGCCAAACCCAAATCCGGTCGGATACGCAGTATTTT.

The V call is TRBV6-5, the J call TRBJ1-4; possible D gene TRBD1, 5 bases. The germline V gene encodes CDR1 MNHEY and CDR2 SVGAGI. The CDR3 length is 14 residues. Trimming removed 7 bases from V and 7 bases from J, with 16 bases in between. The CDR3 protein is CASTTRDFGEKLFF. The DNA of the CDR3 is TGTGCCAGCACTACACGGGACTTCGGTGAAAAACTGTTTTTT.

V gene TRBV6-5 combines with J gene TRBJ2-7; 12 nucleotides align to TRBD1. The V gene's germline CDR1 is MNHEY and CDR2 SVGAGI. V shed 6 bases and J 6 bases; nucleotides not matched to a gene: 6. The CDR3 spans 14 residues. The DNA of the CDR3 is TGTGCCAGCAGAAAGGGACAGGGGGCGGTCGAGCAGTACTTC. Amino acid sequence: CASRKGQGAVEQYF.

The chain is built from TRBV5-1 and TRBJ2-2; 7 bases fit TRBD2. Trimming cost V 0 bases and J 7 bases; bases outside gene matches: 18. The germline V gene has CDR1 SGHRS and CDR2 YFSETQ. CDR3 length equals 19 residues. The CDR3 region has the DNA TGCGCCAGCAGCTTGGCTAGGTATACAGGACTAGGCTCGGGCGGGGAGCTGTTTTTT. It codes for CASSLARYTGLGSGGELFF.

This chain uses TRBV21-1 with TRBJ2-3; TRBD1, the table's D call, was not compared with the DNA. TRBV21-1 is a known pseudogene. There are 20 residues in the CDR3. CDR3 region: CASSKAGRTGILSCTDTQYF. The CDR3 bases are TGTGCCAGCAGCAAAGCAGGCCGGACAGGGATTTTATCTTGCACAGATACGCAGTATTTT.

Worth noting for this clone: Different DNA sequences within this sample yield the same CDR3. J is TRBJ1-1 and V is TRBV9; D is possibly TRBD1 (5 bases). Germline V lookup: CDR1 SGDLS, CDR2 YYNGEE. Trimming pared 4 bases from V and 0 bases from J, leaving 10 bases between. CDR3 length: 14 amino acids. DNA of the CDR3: TGTGCCAGCAGCACGGGGGGTCTGAACACTGAAGCTTTCTTT. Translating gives CASSTGGLNTEAFF. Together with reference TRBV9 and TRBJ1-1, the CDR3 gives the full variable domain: DSGVTQTPKHLITATGQRVTLRCSPRSGDLSVYWYQQSLDQGLQFLIQYYNGEERAKGNILERFSAQQFPDLHSELNLSSLELGDSALYFCASSTGGLNTEAFFGQGTRLTVV.

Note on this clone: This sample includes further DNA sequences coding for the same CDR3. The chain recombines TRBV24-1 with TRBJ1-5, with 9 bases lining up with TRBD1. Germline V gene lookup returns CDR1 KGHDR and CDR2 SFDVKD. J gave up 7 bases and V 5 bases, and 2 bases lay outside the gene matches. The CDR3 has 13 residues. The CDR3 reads CATSGQGVQPQHF. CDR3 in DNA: TGTGCCACCAGTGGACAGGGGGTACAGCCCCAGCATTTT.

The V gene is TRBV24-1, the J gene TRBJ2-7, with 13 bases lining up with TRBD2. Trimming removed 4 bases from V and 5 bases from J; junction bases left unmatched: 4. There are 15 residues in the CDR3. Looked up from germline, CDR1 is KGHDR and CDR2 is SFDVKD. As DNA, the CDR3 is TGTGCCACCAGTGAAACTAGCGGGAGGGCTCACGAGCAGTACTTC. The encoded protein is CATSETSGRAHEQYF.

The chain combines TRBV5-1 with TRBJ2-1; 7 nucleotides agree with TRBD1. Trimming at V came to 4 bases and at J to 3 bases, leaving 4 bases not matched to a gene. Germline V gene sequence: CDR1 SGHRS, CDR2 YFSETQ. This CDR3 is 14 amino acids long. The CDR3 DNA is TGCGCCAGCAGCACGGGACAGAGCTACAATGAGCAGTTCTTC. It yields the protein CASSTGQSYNEQFF.

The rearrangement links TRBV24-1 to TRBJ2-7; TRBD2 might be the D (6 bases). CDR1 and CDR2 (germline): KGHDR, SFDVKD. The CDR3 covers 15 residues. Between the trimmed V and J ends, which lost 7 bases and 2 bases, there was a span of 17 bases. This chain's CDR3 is CATRLAVVGTYEQYF. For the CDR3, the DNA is TGTGCCACCAGATTAGCGGTGGTGGGGACCTACGAGCAGTACTTC.

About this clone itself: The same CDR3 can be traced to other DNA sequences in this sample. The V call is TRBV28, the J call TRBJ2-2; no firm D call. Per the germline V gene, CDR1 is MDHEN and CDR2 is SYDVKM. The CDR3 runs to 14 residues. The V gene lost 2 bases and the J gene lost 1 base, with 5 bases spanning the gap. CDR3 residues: CASSLVQNTGELFF. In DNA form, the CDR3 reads TGTGCCAGCAGTTTAGTTCAGAACACCGGGGAGCTGTTTTTT.

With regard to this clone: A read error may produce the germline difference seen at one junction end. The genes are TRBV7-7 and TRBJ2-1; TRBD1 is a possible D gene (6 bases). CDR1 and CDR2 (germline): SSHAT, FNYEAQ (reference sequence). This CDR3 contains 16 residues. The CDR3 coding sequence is TGTGCTAGCAGCTTAGCGCTAGGGGGCTCCTACAATGAGCAGTTCTTC. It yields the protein CASSLALGGSYNEQFF.

The CDR3: CASTTIRGSLNEKLFF. CDR3 in DNA: TGTGCCAGCACCACAATCCGGGGTAGCCTTAATGAAAAACTGTTTTTT. The chain uses TRBV28 and TRBJ1-4; D unresolved. The CDR3 totals 16 residues. In germline, CDR1 is MDHEN, CDR2 SYDVKM. The germline V and J ends were trimmed by 7 bases and 4 bases, with 19 bases remaining between them.

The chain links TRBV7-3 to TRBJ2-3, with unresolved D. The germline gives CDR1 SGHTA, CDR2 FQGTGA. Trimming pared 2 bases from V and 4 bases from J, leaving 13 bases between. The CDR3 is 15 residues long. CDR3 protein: CASSLRPTSPDTQYF. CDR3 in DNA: TGTGCCAGCAGCTTACGCCCTACCTCCCCAGATACGCAGTATTTT.

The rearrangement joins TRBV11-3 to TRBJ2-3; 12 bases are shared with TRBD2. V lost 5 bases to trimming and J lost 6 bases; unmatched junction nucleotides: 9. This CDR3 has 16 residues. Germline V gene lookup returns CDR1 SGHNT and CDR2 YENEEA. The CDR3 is CASSARLAGAGDTQYF. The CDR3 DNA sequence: TGTGCCAGCAGCGCCAGACTAGCGGGAGCAGGTGATACGCAGTATTTT.

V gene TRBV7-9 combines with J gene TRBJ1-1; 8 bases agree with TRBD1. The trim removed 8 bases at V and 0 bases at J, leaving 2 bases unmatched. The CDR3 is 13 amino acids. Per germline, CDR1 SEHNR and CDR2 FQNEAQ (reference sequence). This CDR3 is CASGQGMNTEAFF. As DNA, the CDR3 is TGTGCCAGCGGACAGGGAATGAACACTGAAGCTTTCTTT. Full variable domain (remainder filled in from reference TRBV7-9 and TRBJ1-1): DTGVSQNPRHKITKRGQNVTFRCDPISEHNRLYWYRQTLGQGPEFLTYFQNEAQLEKSRLLSDRFSAERPKGSFSTLEIQRTEQGDSAMYLCASGQGMNTEAFFGQGTRLTVV.

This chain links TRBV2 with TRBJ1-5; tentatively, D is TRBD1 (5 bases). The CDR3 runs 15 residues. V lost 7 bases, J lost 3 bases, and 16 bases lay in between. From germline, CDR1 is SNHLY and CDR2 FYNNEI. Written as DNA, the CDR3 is TGTGCCAGCACCGACGTGGGGGGGAACAATCAGCCCCAGCATTTT. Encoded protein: CASTDVGGNNQPQHF. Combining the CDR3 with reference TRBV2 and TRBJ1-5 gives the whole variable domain EPEVTQTPSHQVTQMGQEVILRCVPISNHLYFYWYRQILGQKVEFLVSFYNNEISEKSEIFDDQFSVERPDGSNFTLKIRSTKLEDSAMYFCASTDVGGNNQPQHFGDGTRLSIL.

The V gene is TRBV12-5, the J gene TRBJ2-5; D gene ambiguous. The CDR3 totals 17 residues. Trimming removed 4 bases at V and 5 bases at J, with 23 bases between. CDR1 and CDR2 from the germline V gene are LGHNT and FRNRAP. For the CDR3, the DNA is TGTGCTAGTGGTTCCGTTTCAGTTCCACGCTGGCGGGAGACCCAGTACTTC. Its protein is CASGSVSVPRWRETQYF.

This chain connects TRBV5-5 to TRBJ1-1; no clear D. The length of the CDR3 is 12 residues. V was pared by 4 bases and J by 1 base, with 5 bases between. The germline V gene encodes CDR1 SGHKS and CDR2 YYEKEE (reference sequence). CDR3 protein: CASSIQNTEAFF. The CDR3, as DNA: TGTGCCAGCAGCATACAGAACACTGAAGCTTTCTTT.

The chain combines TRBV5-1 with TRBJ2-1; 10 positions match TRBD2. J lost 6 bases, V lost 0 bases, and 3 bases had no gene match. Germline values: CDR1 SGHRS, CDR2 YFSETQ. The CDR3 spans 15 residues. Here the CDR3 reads CASSLGLAGVNEQFF. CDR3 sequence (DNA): TGCGCCAGCAGCTTGGGTCTAGCGGGAGTCAATGAGCAGTTCTTC.

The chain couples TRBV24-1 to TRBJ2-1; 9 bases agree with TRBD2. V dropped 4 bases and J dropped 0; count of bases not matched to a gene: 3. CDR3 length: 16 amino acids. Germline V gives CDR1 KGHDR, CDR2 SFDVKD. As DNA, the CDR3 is TGTGCCACCAGTGAACTGACTAGCGGCTCCTACAATGAGCAGTTCTTC. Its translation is CATSELTSGSYNEQFF.